Presented here are 2 T cell receptor beta chains from one specimen sequenced in a study of shared clonotypes between healthy human individuals. Sequencing used immunoSEQ multiplex PCR; TCRdb keeps in-frame clones, though not all of them. This repertoire shows 100,000 to 120,000 clones, about 67% found once; its top ten account for roughly 24%. The sequenced sample consisted of memory CD8+ T cells sorted from blood. Subset specified: CD45RO+ cells pooled with CCR7-negative TemRA cells. All receptors come from a woman in her thirties in good health.

This rearrangement joins TRBV29-1 to TRBJ2-5, with D hard to call. The DNA end lines up better with TRBJ2-7; the J call may be wrong. Germline lookup yields CDR1 SQVTM and CDR2 ANQGSEA. CDR3 length equals 13 residues. The DNA of the CDR3 is TGCAGCGTTGAAGACAGCTCCTCCTACGAGCAGTACTTC. It codes for CSVEDSSSYEQYF.

This clone has only a few counts. The gene calls are TRBV5-1 and TRBJ2-7; D ambiguous. V was pared by 0 bases and J by 3 bases, with 13 bases between. Looked up from germline, CDR1 is SGHRS and CDR2 is YFSETQ. The CDR3 sequence is 15 residues long. The CDR3 spells CASSLDPDGLYEQYF. The CDR3 nucleotides read TGCGCCAGCAGCTTGGACCCAGACGGGCTCTACGAGCAGTACTTC.